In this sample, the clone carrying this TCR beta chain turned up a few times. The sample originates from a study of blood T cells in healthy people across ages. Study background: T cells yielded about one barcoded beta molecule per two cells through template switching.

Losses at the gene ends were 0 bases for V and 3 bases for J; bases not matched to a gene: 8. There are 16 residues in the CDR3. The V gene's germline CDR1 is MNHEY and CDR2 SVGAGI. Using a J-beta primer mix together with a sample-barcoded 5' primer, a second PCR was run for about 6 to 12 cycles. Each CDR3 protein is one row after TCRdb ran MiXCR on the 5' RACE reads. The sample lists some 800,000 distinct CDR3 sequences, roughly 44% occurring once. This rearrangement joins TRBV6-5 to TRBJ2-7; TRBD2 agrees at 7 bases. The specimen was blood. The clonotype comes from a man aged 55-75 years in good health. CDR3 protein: CASSYSKSGIGYEQYF. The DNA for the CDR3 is TGTGCCAGCAGTTACTCGAAGAGCGGGATAGGCTACGAGCAGTACTTC.